The present TCR beta chain was sequenced within a study of long-term antiretroviral therapy in people with HIV. Regarding the study as a whole: Pre-ART expanded clones dominated the repertoire at every time point. Records did not include ART adherence, viral resistance or therapy changes.

They ran version v3.0 of the immunoSEQ assay at survey level. For every sample, sequencing targeted about 40,000-50,000 T-cell genomes. Produced via immunoSEQ multiplex PCR; TCRdb's table is partial and in-frame only. The table has 20,000 to 25,000 clones, roughly 80% seen once; the top ten hold 18%. On this clone itself: The target antigen is unknown.

The V gene's germline CDR1 is SNHLY and CDR2 FYNNEI. V was clipped by 7 bases and J by 1 base, with 16 bases between them. The CDR3 has 15 residues. The chain joins TRBV2 to TRBJ2-5; D perhaps matches TRBD1 (6 bases). The sample consisted of unsorted PBMCs, taken 0.5 years before starting antiretroviral therapy. The receptor's source is a man in his forties or fifties with HIV. CDR3 loop: CASKGSRGGQETQYF. DNA for the CDR3: TGTGCCAGCAAGGGAAGTCGAGGGGGCCAAGAGACCCAGTACTTC.